This is a list of T cell receptor beta chains from one sample in a study of neurological immune-mediated disorders. Each CDR3 protein gets one entry after TCRdb re-called the 5' RACE reads with MiXCR. The sample comprises some 29,000 distinct CDR3 sequences, 6.6% of which are singletons, and roughly 8.5% rests with the top ten. The material sequenced was PBMCs. The receptors come from a woman aged 45-60 years in good health. Each CDR3 is given with its conserved first and last residue. A D gene is named only where the DNA matches it firmly. Where a row states a size, it is once, few, many or the class of an expanded clone; other rows omit it.

v_gene: TRBV5-5; d_gene: TRBD1; j_gene: TRBJ1-6; abundance: many; CDR3nt: TGTGCCAGCAGCTTGGGGGACAGGACATATTCACCCCTCCACTTT; CDR3aa: CASSLGDRTYSPLHF
v_gene: TRBV5-5; d_gene: .; j_gene: TRBJ2-2; abundance: many; CDR3nt: TGTGCCAGCAGCTTGGTCCGACTCGGAGGCGGCACCGGGGAGCTGTTTTTT; CDR3aa: CASSLVRLGGGTGELFF
v_gene: TRBV5-1; d_gene: .; j_gene: TRBJ2-7; abundance: many; CDR3nt: TGCGCCAGCAGTTTTGGGGGTAGGTACGAGCAGTACTTC; CDR3aa: CASSFGGRYEQYF
v_gene: TRBV5-4; d_gene: TRBD1; j_gene: TRBJ2-3; abundance: .; CDR3nt: TGTGCCAGCAGCTTGGGGGCCGGGGGACAGGGGGCCGATACGCAGTATTTT; CDR3aa: CASSLGAGGQGADTQYF
v_gene: TRBV7-2; d_gene: TRBD1; j_gene: TRBJ2-5; abundance: .; CDR3nt: TGTGCCAGCAGCTTTTCGACAGGGGGTTTCCAAGAGACCCAGTACTTC; CDR3aa: CASSFSTGGFQETQYF
v_gene: TRBV5-1; d_gene: .; j_gene: TRBJ2-1; abundance: many; CDR3nt: TGCGCCAGCAGCTTGGTGGGGAGAAAACAGGGCAATGAGCAGTTCTTC; CDR3aa: CASSLVGRKQGNEQFF
v_gene: TRBV7-2; d_gene: TRBD1; j_gene: TRBJ1-1; abundance: many; CDR3nt: TGTGCCAGCAGCAAGAGACAGGGGGCGGGCACTGAAGCTTTCTTT; CDR3aa: CASSKRQGAGTEAFF
v_gene: TRBV7-2; d_gene: .; j_gene: TRBJ2-3; abundance: .; CDR3nt: TGTGCCAGCAGCTTGCGAGCTGACGACACAGATACGCAGTATTTT; CDR3aa: CASSLRADDTDTQYF
v_gene: TRBV7-2; d_gene: .; j_gene: TRBJ2-7; abundance: many; CDR3nt: TGTGCCAGCAGCTTAAATGACGGAGCCTACGAGCAGTACTTC; CDR3aa: CASSLNDGAYEQYF
v_gene: TRBV19; d_gene: .; j_gene: TRBJ1-5; abundance: many; CDR3nt: TGTGCCAGTAGGCAATCCAATCAGCCCCAGCATTTT; CDR3aa: CASRQSNQPQHF